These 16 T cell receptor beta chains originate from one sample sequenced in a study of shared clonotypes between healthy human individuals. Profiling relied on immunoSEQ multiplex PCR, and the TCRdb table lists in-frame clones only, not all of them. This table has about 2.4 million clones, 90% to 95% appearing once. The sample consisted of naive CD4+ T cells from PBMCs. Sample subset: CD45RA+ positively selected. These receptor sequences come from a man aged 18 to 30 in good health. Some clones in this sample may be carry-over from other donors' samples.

As DNA, the CDR3 is TGTGCCAGTAGTATTATGGGGAGCTACTACAATGAGCAGTTCTTC. Encoded protein: CASSIMGSYYNEQFF. The rearrangement uses TRBV19 and TRBJ2-1, with D perhaps TRBD2 (5 bases). This CDR3 region has 15 residues. V shed 3 bases and J shed 3 bases, with 12 bases lying between them. The V gene's germline CDR1 is LNHDA and CDR2 SQIVND (reference sequence).

The CDR3: CASSQSPGGNYGYTF. CDR3 nucleotides: TGTGCCAGCAGCCAATCTCCAGGGGGCAACTATGGCTACACCTTC. The rearrangement links TRBV4-2 to TRBJ1-2; TRBD1 matches 8 bases. Losses at the gene ends were 2 bases for V and 2 bases for J; bases not matched to a gene: 4. Germline values: CDR1 LGHNA, CDR2 YNFKEQ. CDR3 length: 15 amino acids.

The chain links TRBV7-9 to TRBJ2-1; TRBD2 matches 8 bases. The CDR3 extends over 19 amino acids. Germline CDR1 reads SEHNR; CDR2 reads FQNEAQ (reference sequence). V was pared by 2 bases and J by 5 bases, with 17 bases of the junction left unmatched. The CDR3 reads CASSLKAKREKGLNNEQFF. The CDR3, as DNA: TGTGCCAGCAGCTTAAAGGCGAAGCGGGAGAAGGGCTTGAACAATGAGCAGTTCTTC.

The CDR3 region is CASSEARDIQYF. The CDR3 DNA reads TGTGCCAGCAGTGAAGCACGCGACATTCAGTACTTC. The V call is TRBV2, the J call TRBJ2-4; no clear D gene. The CDR3 has 12 amino acids. V was trimmed by 0 bases and J by 8 bases, leaving 5 bases between them. Germline CDR1 reads SNHLY; CDR2 reads FYNNEI.

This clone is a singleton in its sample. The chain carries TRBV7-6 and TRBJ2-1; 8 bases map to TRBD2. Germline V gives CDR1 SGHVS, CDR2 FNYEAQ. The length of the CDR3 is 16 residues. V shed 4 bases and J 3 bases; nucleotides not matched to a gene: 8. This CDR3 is CASSSLGAGGYNEQFF. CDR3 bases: TGTGCCAGCAGCTCCCTTGGTGCGGGAGGCTACAATGAGCAGTTCTTC. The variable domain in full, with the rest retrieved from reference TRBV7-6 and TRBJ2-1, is GAGVSQSPRYKVTKRGQDVALRCDPISGHVSLYWYRQALGQGPEFLTYFNYEAQQDKSGLPNDRFSAERPEGSISTLTIQRTEQRDSAMYRCASSSLGAGGYNEQFFGPGTRLTVL.

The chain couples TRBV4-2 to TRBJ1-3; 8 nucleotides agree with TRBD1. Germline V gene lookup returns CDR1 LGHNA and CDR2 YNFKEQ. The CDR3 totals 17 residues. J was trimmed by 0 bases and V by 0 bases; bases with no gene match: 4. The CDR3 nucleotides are TGTGCCAGCAGCCAAGACCCGGACAGGGCCTCTGGAAACACCATATATTTT. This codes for CASSQDPDRASGNTIYF.

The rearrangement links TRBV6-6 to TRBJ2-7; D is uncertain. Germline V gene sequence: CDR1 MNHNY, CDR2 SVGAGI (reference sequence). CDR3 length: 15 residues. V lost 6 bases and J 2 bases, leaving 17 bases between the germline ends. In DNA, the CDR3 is TGTGCCAGCAGCCGGCTGGCGGCCACTCCCTACGAGCAGTACTTC. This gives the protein CASSRLAATPYEQYF.

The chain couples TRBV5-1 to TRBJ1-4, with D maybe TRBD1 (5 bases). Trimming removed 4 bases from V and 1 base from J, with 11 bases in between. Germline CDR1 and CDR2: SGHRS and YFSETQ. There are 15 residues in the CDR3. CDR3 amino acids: CASSRARETNEKLFF. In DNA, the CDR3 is TGCGCCAGCAGCCGCGCCAGGGAAACTAATGAAAAACTGTTTTTT.

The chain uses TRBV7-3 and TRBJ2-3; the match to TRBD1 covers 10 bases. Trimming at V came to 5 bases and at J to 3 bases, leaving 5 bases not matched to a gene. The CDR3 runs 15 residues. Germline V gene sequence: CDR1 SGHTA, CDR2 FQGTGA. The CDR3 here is CASSRQGAGTDTQYF. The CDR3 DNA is TGTGCCAGCAGCCGACAGGGGGCGGGGACAGATACGCAGTATTTT.

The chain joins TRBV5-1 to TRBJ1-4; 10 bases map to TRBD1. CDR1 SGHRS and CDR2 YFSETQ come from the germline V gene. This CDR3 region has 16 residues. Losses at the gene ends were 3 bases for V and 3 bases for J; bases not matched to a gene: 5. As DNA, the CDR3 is TGCGCCAGCAGCTCCGGGACAGGGGCGGCTAATGAAAAACTGTTTTTT. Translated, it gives CASSSGTGAANEKLFF.

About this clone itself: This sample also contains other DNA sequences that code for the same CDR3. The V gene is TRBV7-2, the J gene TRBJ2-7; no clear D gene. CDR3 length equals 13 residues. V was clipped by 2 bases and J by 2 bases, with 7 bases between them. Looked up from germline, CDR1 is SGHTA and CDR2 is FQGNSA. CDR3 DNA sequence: TGTGCCAGCAGCTTAAGGGAAACCTACGAGCAGTACTTC. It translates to CASSLRETYEQYF.

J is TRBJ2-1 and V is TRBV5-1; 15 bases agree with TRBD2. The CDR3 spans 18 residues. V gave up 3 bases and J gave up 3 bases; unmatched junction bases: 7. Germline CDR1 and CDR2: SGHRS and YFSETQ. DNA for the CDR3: TGCGCCAGCAGCTCTTCTCCGGGACTAGCGGGGGGCTACAATGAGCAGTTCTTC. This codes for CASSSSPGLAGGYNEQFF.

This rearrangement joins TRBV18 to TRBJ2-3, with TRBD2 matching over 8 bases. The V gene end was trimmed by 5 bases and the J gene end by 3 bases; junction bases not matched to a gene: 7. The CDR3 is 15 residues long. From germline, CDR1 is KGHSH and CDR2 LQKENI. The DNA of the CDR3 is TGTGCCAGCTCATTTGTGCGGGAGGTTACAGATACGCAGTATTTT. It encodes CASSFVREVTDTQYF. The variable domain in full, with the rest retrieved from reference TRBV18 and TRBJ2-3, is NAGVMQNPRHLVRRRGQEARLRCSPMKGHSHVYWYRQLPEEGLKFMVYLQKENIIDESGMPKERFSAEFPKEGPSILRIQQVVRGDSAAYFCASSFVREVTDTQYFGPGTRLTVL.

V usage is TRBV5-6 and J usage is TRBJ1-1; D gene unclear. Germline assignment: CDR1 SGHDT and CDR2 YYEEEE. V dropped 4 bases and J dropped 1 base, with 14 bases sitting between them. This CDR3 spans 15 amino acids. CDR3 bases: TGTGCCAGCAGCCCCTTGATGTCTGGGAACACTGAAGCTTTCTTT. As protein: CASSPLMSGNTEAFF.

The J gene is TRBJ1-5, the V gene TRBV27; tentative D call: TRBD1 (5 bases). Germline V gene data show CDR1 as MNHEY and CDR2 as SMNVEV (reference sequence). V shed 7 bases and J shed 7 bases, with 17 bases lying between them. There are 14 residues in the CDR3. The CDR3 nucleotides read TGTGCCAGCAACCCCTCGGGGGGTCGGCAGCCCCAGCATTTT. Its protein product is CASNPSGGRQPQHF.

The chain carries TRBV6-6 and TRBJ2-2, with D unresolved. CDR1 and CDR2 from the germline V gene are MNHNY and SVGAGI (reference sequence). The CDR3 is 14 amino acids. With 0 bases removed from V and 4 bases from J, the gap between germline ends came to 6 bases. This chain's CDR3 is CASSYSIFTGELFF. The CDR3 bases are TGTGCCAGCAGTTACTCGATTTTCACCGGGGAGCTGTTTTTT.